In its sample, the clone carrying this T cell receptor beta chain was seen many times. This sample is drawn from a study of T-cell reconstitution after alpha-beta-depleted transplantation in children. Trimming took 0 bases from V and 4 from J, leaving 14 bases between them. The V gene's germline CDR1 is LGHNA and CDR2 YSLEER. The CDR3 totals 16 residues. Unique molecular identifiers were incorporated during preparation of the TCRbeta library. TCRdb processed the PCR reads anew with MiXCR; each CDR3 protein has one entry. The profile shows some 490,000 distinct CDR3 sequences, under 15% of them singletons.

Here the sequenced sample was PBMCs from the stem cell graft donor, taken from the stem cell graft. The gene calls are TRBV4-3 and TRBJ2-3; D is tentatively TRBD1 or TRBD2 (5 bases each). The sequence was collected from a human donor who donated a stem cell graft to a child with combined immunodeficiency. CDR3 DNA sequence: TGCGCCAGCAGCCAAGACCCGGGGCTGCCTGCAGATACGCAGTATTTT. Amino acids: CASSQDPGLPADTQYF.